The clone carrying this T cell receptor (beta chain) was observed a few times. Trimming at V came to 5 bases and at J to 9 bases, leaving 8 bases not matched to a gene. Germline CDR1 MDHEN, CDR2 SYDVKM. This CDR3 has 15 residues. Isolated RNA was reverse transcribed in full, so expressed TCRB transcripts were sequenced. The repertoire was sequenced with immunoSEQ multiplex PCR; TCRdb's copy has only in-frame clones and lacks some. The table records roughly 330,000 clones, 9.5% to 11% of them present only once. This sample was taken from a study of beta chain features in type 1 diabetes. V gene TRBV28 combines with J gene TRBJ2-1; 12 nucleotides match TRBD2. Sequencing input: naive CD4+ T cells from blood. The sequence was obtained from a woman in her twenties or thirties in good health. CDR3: CASSRTSGIVGEQFF. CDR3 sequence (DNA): TGTGCCAGCAGTCGGACTAGCGGGATAGTTGGTGAGCAGTTCTTC. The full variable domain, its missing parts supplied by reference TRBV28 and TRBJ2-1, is DVKVTQSSRYLVKRTGEKVFLECVQDMDHENMFWYRQDPGLGLRLIYFSYDVKMKEKGDIPEGYSVSREKKERFSLILESASTNQTSMYLCASSRTSGIVGEQFFGPGTRLTVL.